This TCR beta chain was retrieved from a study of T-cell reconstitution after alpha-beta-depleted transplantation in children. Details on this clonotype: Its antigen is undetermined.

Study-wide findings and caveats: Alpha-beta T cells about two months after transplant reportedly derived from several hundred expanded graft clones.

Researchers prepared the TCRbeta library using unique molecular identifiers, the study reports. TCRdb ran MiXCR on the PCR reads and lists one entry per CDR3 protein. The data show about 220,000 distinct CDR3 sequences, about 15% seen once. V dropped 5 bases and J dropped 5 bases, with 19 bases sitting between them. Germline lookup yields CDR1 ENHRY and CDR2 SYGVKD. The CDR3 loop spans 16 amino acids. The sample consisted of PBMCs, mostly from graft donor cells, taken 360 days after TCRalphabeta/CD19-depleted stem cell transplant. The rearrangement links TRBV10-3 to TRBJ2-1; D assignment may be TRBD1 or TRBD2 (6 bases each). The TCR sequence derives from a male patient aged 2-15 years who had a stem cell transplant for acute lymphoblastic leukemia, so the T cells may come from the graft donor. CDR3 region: CAISSQVAGEDNEQFF. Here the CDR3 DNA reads TGTGCCATCAGTTCCCAGGTGGCAGGGGAGGACAATGAGCAGTTCTTC.